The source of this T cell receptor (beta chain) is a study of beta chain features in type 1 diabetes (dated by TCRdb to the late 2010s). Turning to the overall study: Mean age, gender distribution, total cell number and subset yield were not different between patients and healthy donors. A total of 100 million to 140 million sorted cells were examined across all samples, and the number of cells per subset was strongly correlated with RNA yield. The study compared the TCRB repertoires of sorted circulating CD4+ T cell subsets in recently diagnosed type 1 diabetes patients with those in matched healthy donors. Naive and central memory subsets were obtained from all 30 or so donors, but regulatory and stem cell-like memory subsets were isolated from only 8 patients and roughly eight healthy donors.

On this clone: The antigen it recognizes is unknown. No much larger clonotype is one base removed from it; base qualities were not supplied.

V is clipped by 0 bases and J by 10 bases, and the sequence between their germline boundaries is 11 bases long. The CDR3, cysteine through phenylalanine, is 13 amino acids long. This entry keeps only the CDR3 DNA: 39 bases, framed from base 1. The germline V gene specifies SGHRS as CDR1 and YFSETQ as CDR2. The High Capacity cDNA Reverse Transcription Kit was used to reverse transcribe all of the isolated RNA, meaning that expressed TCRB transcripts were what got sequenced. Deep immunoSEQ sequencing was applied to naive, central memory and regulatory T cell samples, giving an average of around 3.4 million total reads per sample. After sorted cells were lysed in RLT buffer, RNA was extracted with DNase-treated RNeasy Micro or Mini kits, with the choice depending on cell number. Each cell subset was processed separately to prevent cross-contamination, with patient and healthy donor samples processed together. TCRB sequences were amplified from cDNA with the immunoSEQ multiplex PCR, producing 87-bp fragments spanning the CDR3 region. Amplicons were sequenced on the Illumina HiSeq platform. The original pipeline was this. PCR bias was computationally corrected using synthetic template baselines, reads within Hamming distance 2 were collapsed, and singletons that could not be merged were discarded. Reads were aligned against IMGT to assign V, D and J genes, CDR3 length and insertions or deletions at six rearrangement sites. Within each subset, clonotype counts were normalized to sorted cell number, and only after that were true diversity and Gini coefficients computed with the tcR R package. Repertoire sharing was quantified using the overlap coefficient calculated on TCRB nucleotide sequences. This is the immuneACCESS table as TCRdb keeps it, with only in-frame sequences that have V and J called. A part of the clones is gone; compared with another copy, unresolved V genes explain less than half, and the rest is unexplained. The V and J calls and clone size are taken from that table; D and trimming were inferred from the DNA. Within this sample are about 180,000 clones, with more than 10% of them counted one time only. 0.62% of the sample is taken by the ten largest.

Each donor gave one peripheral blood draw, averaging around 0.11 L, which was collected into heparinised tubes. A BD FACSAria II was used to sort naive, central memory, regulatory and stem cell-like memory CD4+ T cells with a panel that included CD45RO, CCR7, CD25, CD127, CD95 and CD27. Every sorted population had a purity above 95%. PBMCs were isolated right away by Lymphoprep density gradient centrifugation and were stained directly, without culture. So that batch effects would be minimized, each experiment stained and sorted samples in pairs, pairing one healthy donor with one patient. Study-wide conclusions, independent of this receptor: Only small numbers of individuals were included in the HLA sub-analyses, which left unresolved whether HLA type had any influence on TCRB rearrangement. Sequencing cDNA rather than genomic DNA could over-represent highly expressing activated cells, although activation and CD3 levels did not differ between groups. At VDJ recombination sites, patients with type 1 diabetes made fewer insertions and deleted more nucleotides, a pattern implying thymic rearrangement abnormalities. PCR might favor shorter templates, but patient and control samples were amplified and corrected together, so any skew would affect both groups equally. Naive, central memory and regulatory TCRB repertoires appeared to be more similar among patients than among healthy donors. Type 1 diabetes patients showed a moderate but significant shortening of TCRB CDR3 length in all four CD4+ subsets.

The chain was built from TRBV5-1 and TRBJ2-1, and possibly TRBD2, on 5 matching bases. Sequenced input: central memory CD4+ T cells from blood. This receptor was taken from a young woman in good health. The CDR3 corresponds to CASSLARGNEQFF. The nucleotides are TGCGCCAGCAGCTTGGCCAGAGGGAACGAGCAGTTCTTC.